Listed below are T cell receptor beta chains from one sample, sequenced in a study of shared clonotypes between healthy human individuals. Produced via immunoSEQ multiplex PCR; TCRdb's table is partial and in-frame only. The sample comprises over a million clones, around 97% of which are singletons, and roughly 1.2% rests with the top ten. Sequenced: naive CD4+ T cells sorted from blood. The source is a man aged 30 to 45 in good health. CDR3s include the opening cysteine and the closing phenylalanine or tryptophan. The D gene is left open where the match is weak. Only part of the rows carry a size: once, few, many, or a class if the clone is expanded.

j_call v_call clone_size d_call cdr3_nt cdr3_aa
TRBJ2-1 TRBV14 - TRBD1 TGTGCCAGCAGCACTAGGACAGGGGTAACCTACAATGAGCAGTTCTTC CASSTRTGVTYNEQFF
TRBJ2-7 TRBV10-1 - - TGCGCCAGCAGTGAAGACGGAGCTACCTACGAGCAGTACTTC CASSEDGATYEQYF
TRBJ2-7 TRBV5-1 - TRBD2 TGCGCCAGCAGCTTGGTCCGGGGGGGTCCCTACGAGCAGTACTTC CASSLVRGGPYEQYF
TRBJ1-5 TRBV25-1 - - TGTGCCAGCAGTGATTCGGGGTCGCATCAGCCCCAGCATTTT CASSDSGSHQPQHF
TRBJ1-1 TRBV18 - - TGTGCCAGCTCACCGGTGGGGGGCTGGACTGAAGCTTTCTTT CASSPVGGWTEAFF
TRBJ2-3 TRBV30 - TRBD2 TGTGCCTCCCCCGGGACTAGCGGGAGGGCCGTAGAGACAGATACGCAGTATTTT CASPGTSGRAVETDTQYF
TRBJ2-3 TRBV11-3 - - TGTGCCAGCAGCTCAGCAGGCACAGGGTTGAGGACAGATACGCAGTATTTT CASSSAGTGLRTDTQYF
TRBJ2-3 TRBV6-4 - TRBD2 TGTGCCAGCAGTGACTCGAGCGGGAGGGCCGTAGATACGCAGTATTTT CASSDSSGRAVDTQYF
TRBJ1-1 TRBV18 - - TGTGCCAGCTCACCCATACCTCGGGGGAACACTGAAGCTTTCTTT CASSPIPRGNTEAFF
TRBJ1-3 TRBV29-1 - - TGCAGCGTCCGGACCCCCAGGGACACCATATATTTT CSVRTPRDTIYF
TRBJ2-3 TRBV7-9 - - TGTGCCAGCAGCCGAAAGGGGCTCACAGATACGCAGTATTTT CASSRKGLTDTQYF
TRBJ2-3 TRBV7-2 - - TGTGCCAGCAGAAAGGGGCTGCAAGGGGCCGCGCAGTATTTT CASRKGLQGAAQYF
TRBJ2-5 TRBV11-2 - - TGTGCCAGCAACAGAGCCGGGGGTGGGCGGCAAGAGACCCAGTACTTC CASNRAGGGRQETQYF
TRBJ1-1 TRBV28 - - TGTGCCAGCAGTTTATCCGGAAGGGGAGGCACTGAAGCTTTCTTT CASSLSGRGGTEAFF
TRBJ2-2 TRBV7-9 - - TGTGCCAGCAGCCCAAGAATCGGGGAGCTGTTTTTT CASSPRIGELFF
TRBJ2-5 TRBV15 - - TGTGCCACCAGCAGAGTGGGGCTAGTGACCCAGTACTTC CATSRVGLVTQYF
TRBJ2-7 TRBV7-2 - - TGTGCCAGCACCCTAGGGTACTCCTACGAGCAGTACTTC CASTLGYSYEQYF
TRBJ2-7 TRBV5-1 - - TGCGCCAGCAGCTTGGAGGGAGTAGACGAGCAGTACTTC CASSLEGVDEQYF
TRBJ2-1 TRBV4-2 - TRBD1 TGTGCCAGCAGCCTTCGAGGGCAGGGGGCAGGGAATGAGCAGTTCTTC CASSLRGQGAGNEQFF
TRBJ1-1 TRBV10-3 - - TGTGCCATCAGTGGGGACACTGAAGCTTTCTTT CAISGDTEAFF
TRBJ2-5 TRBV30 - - TGTGCCTGGAGTGCTGGGGCAGGGCTGAGGGAGACCCAGTACTTC CAWSAGAGLRETQYF
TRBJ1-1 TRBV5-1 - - TGCGCCAGCAGCTTGTCTACACAAGTAGGACAAACGAACACTGAAGCTTTCTTT CASSLSTQVGQTNTEAFF
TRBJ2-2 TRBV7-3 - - TGTGCCAGCAGCTTAACGTGGGCAGCGAACACCGGGGAGCTGTTTTTT CASSLTWAANTGELFF
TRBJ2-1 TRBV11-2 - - TGTGCCAGCAGTACGGTCTTTGGCGGAGCCTCCTACAATGAGCAGTTCTTC CASSTVFGGASYNEQFF
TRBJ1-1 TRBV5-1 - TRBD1 TGCGCCAGCAGCTGGACAGGGGAGATGACTGAAGCTTTCTTT CASSWTGEMTEAFF
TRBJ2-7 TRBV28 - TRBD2 TGTGCCAGCAGTTCGCCGACTAGCGGGAGTTACGAGCAGTACTTC CASSSPTSGSYEQYF
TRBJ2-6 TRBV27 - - TGTGCCAGCAGCCAGGGCGGCGGGTCTGGGGCCAACGTCCTGACTTTC CASSQGGGSGANVLTF
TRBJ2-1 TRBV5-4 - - TGTGCCAGCACCCTAATCCCGGGGGATGAGCAGTTCTTC CASTLIPGDEQFF
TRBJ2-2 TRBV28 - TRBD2 TGTGCCAGCAGCCCTAGCGGCGCGAACACCGGGGAGCTGTTTTTT CASSPSGANTGELFF
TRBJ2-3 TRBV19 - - TGTGCCAGTATGGACACCTTTAGCACAGATACGCAGTATTTT CASMDTFSTDTQYF
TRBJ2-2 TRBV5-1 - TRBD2 TGCGCCAGCACCCATAACCGGGAGGGCCCTCGCACCGGGGAGCTGTTTTTT CASTHNREGPRTGELFF
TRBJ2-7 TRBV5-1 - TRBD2 TGCGCCAGCAGCTTGGAGCGGGGAGCGGCCTACGAGCAGTACTTC CASSLERGAAYEQYF
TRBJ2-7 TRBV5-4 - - TGTGCCAGCAGCAAACAGGGAGGTACCTACGAGCAGTACTTC CASSKQGGTYEQYF
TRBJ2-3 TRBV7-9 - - TGTGCCAGCAGCTTAGGTAGCGTCACAGATACGCAGTATTTT CASSLGSVTDTQYF
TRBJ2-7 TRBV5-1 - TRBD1 TGCGCCAGCACCTTGACAGGGAATTCCTACGAGCAGTACTTC CASTLTGNSYEQYF
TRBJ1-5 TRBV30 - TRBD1 TGTGCCTGGAGGACAGGGACCAACAATCAGCCCCAGCATTTT CAWRTGTNNQPQHF
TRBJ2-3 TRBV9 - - TGTGCCAGCAGCGCCCCCGGGGGGCTAGCGACGACAGATACGCAGTATTTT CASSAPGGLATTDTQYF
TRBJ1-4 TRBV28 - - TGTGCCAGCAGTTTTTGGACTTCCCCTAATGAAAAACTGTTTTTT CASSFWTSPNEKLFF
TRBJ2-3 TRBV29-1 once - TGCAGCGTTGGCCGTATGGGGGATACGCAGTATTTT CSVGRMGDTQYF
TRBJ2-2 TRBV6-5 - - TGTGCCAGCAGTTTCTTTGTAACCGGGGAGCTGTTTTTT CASSFFVTGELFF
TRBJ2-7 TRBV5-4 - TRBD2 TGTGCCAGCAGCTTGGCACTAGCGGATTACGAGCAGTACTTC CASSLALADYEQYF
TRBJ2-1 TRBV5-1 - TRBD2 TGCGCCAGCAGCTTGGACGGGGGGAGCTCCTACAATGAGCAGTTCTTC CASSLDGGSSYNEQFF
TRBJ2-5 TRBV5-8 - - TGTGCCACCAACCGTGGGGCCGGTCCAGGAGAGTCCCAGTACTTC CATNRGAGPGESQYF
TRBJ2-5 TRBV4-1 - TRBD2 TGCGCCAGCAGCCAAGCAGGGAGGCTAGCGGGGGACGGGGAGACCCAGTACTTC CASSQAGRLAGDGETQYF
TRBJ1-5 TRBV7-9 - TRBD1 TGTGCCAGCAGCTTAATTACAGGGGACGCCCTCCATAGCAATCAGCCCCAGCATTTT CASSLITGDALHSNQPQHF
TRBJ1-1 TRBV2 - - TGTGCCAGCAGTGAACTCACGGGGGGTAGGGCCACTGAAGCTTTCTTT CASSELTGGRATEAFF
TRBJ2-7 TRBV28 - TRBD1 TGTGCCAGCAGTTTGGTCGGACAGGGGGGCCACTACGAGCAGTACTTC CASSLVGQGGHYEQYF